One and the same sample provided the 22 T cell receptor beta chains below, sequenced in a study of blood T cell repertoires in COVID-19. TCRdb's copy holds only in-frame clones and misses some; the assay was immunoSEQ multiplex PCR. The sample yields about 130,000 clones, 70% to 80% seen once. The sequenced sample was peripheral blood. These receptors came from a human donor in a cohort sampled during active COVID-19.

The CDR3 DNA reads as TGTGCCAGCTCACGAGGTAGTAATTCACCCCTCCACTTT. Protein sequence: CASSRGSNSPLHF. The J gene is TRBJ1-6, the V gene TRBV18; no definite D call. The CDR3 extends over 13 amino acids. Germline CDR1 and CDR2: KGHSH and LQKENI. The germline V and J ends were trimmed by 4 bases and 6 bases, with 7 bases remaining between them.

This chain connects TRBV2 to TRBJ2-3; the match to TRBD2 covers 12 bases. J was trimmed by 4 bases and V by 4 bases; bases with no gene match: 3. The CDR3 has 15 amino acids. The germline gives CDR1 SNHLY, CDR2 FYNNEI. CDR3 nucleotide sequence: TGTGCCAGCAGTGGGCCTAGCGGGGGGGCAGATACGCAGTATTTT. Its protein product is CASSGPSGGADTQYF.

The chain's CDR3 is CASRPPGSYEQYF. The CDR3 DNA sequence: TGTGCCAGCAGACCTCCGGGGAGCTACGAGCAGTACTTC. This chain links TRBV6-5 with TRBJ2-7; D may be TRBD2 (5 bases). Per the germline V gene, CDR1 is MNHEY and CDR2 is SVGAGI. CDR3 length equals 13 residues. Trimming removed 6 bases from V and 3 bases from J, with 12 bases in between.

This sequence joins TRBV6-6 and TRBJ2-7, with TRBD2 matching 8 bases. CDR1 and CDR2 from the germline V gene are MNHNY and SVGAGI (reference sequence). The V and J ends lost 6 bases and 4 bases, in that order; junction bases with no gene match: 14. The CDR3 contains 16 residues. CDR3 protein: CASSTNGGGTMYEQYF. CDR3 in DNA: TGTGCCAGCAGCACCAACGGCGGGGGGACGATGTACGAGCAGTACTTC.

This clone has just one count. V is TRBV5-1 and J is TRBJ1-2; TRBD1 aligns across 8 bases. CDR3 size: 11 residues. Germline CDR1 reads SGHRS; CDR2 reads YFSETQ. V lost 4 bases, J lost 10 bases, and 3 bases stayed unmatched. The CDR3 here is CASSPGQDYTF. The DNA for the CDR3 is TGCGCCAGCAGCCCGGGACAGGACTACACCTTC.

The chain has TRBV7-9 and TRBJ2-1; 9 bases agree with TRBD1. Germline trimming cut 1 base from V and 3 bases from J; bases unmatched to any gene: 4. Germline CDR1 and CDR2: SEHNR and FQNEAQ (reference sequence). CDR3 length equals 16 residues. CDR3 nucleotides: TGTGCCAGCAGCTTAGTACAGGGGGCAAACTACAATGAGCAGTTCTTC. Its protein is CASSLVQGANYNEQFF. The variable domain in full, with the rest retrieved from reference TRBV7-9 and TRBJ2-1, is DTGVSQNPRHKITKRGQNVTFRCDPISEHNRLYWYRQTLGQGPEFLTYFQNEAQLEKSRLLSDRFSAERPKGSFSTLEIQRTEQGDSAMYLCASSLVQGANYNEQFFGPGTRLTVL.

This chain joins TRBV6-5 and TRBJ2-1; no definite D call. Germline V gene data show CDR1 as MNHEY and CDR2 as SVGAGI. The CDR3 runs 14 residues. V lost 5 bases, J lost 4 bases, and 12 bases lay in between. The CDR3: CASSLPTVYNEQFF. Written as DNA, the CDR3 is TGTGCCAGCAGTCTCCCGACTGTATACAATGAGCAGTTCTTC.

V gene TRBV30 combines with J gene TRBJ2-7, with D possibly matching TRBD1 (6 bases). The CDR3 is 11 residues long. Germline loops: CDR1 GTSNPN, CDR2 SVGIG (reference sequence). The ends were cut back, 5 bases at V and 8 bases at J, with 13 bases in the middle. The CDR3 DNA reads TGTGCCTGGGGCCCTGGGACAAAGCAGTACTTC. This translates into CAWGPGTKQYF.

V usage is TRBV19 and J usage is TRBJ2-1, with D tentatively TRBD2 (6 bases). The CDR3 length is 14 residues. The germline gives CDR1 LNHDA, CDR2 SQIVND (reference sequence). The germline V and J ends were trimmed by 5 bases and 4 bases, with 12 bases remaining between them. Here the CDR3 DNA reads TGTGCCAGTAGTTACGGGGGAACTTACAATGAGCAGTTCTTC. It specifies CASSYGGTYNEQFF.

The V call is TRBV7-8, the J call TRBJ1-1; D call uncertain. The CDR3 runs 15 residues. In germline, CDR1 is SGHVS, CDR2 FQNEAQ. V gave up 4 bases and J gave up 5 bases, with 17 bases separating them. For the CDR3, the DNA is TGTGCCAGCAGCTCATCGACCCGGGGTCGTACTGAAGCTTTCTTT. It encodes CASSSSTRGRTEAFF.

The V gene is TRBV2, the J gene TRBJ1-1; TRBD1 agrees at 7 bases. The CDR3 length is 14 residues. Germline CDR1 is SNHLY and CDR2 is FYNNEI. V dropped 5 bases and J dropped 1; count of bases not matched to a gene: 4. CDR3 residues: CASSLRQGNTEAFF. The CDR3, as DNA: TGTGCCAGCAGTCTTCGACAGGGGAACACTGAAGCTTTCTTT.

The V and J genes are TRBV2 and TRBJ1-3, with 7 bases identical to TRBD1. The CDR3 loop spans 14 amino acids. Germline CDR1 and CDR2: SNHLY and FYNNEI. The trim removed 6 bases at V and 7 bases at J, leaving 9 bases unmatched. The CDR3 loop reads CASRRGQPPNTIYF. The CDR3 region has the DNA TGTGCCAGCAGGAGGGGACAGCCCCCGAACACCATATATTTT.

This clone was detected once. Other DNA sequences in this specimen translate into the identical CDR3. In nucleotides, the CDR3 is TGTGCCAGCAGCGTAGGAGACAGGGCTTACGAGCAGTACTTC. It yields the protein CASSVGDRAYEQYF. The chain recombines TRBV9 with TRBJ2-7, with TRBD1 identical over 7 bases. Trimming cost V 0 bases and J 4 bases; bases outside gene matches: 4. Germline lookup yields CDR1 SGDLS and CDR2 YYNGEE. The CDR3 is 14 residues long.

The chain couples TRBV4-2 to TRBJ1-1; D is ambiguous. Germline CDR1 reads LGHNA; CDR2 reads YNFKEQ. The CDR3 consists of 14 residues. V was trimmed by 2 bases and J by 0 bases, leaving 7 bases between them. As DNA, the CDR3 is TGTGCCAGCAGCCAAACACACGTGAACACTGAAGCTTTCTTT. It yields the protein CASSQTHVNTEAFF.

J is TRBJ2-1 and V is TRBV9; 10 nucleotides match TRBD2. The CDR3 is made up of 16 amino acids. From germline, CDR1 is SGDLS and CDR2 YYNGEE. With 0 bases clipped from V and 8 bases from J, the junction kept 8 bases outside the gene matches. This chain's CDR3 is CASSVDLAGVSDEQFF. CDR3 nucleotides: TGTGCCAGCAGCGTAGACCTAGCGGGGGTTTCCGATGAGCAGTTCTTC.

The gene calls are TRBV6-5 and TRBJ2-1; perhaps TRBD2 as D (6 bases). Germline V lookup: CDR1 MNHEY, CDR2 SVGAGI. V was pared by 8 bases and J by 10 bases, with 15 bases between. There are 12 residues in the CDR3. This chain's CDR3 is CASRDGAGEQFF. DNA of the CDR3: TGTGCCAGCCGAGATGGAGCGGGCGAGCAGTTCTTC.

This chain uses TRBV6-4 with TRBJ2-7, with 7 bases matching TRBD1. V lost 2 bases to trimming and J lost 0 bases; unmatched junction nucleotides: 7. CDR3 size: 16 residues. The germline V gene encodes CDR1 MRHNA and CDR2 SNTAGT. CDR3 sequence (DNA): TGTGCCAGCAGTGACGGCCGGGACAGAGACTCCTACGAGCAGTACTTC. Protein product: CASSDGRDRDSYEQYF.

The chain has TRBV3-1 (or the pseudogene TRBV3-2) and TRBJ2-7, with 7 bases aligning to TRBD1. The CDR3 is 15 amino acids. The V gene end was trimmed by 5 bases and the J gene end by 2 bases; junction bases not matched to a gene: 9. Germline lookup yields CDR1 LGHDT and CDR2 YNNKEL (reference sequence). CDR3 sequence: CASSNKQGRAYEQYF. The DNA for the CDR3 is TGTGCCAGCAGCAACAAACAGGGGAGAGCCTACGAGCAGTACTTC.

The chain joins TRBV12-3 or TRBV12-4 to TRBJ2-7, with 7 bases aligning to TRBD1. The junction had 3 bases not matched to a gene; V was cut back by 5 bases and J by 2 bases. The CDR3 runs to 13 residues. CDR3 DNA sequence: TGTGCCAGCAGTACCGGGACAGCCTACGAGCAGTACTTC. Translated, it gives CASSTGTAYEQYF.

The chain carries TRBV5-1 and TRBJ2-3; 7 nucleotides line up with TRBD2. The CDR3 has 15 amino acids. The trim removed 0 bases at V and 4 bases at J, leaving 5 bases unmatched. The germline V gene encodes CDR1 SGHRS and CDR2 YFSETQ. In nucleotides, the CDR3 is TGCGCCAGCAGCTTGGAGGGGAGGGTGGCAGATACGCAGTATTTT. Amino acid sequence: CASSLEGRVADTQYF.

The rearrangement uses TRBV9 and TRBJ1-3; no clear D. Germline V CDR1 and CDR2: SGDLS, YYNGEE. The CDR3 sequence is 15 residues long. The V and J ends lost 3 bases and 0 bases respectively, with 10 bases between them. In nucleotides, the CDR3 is TGTGCCAGCAGCGGCTCCGCGAGCTCTGGAAACACCATATATTTT. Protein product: CASSGSASSGNTIYF.

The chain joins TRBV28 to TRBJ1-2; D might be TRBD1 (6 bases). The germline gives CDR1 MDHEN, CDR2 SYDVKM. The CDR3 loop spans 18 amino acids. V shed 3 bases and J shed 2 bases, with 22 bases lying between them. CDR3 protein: CASSFYRDTMFKNYGYTF. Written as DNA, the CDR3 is TGTGCCAGCAGTTTCTATCGGGACACCATGTTCAAAAACTATGGCTACACCTTC.